These T cell receptor beta chains were read from a single sample in a study of blood T cell repertoires in COVID-19. Profiling relied on immunoSEQ multiplex PCR, and the TCRdb table lists in-frame clones only, not all of them. This table holds 250,000 to 350,000 clones, 90% found once. Source material: peripheral blood. All receptors come from a woman aged 25 to 45 with COVID-19, enrolled during active disease. The CDR3 runs from the conserved cysteine through the conserved F or W. A D gene is named only where the DNA matches it firmly.

v_call: TRBV2; j_call: TRBJ1-2; cdr3_length: 14; d_call: NA; cdr3_aa: CASSETGQSYGYTF
v_call: TRBV19; j_call: TRBJ1-5; cdr3_length: 13; d_call: NA; cdr3_aa: CASMSGWTQPQHF
v_call: TRBV7-9; j_call: TRBJ2-1; cdr3_length: 13; d_call: NA; cdr3_aa: CASLGAGAGEQFF
v_call: TRBV7-3; j_call: TRBJ2-3; cdr3_length: 14; d_call: TRBD2; cdr3_aa: CASSLSGGTDTQYF
v_call: TRBV29-1; j_call: TRBJ2-1; cdr3_length: 12; d_call: NA; cdr3_aa: CSVGDRLGGQFF
v_call: TRBV6-1; j_call: TRBJ2-3; cdr3_length: 15; d_call: NA; cdr3_aa: CASSDSGASTDTQYF
v_call: TRBV11-2; j_call: TRBJ2-7; cdr3_length: 12; d_call: NA; cdr3_aa: CASSAVGYGQYF
v_call: TRBV7-8; j_call: TRBJ2-7; cdr3_length: 14; d_call: TRBD1; cdr3_aa: CASSSGQGAEEQYF
v_call: TRBV10-3; j_call: TRBJ2-7; cdr3_length: 13; d_call: NA; cdr3_aa: CAISEGQGGEQYF
v_call: TRBV28; j_call: TRBJ2-3; cdr3_length: 15; d_call: NA; cdr3_aa: CASSLLASGTDTQYF
v_call: TRBV5-4; j_call: TRBJ2-5; cdr3_length: 13; d_call: NA; cdr3_aa: CASSPFLGETQYF
v_call: TRBV6-5; j_call: TRBJ2-3; cdr3_length: 15; d_call: TRBD2; cdr3_aa: CASRTLIAGTDTQYF
v_call: TRBV27; j_call: TRBJ1-5; cdr3_length: 16; d_call: NA; cdr3_aa: CASSSLRTVYNQPQHF
v_call: TRBV2; j_call: TRBJ1-4; cdr3_length: 14; d_call: NA; cdr3_aa: CASSGPGQPEKLFF
v_call: TRBV4-1; j_call: TRBJ2-3; cdr3_length: 17; d_call: TRBD2; cdr3_aa: CASSQEGLAGVADTQYF
v_call: TRBV2; j_call: TRBJ2-7; cdr3_length: 12; d_call: NA; cdr3_aa: CASRPEGYEQYF
v_call: TRBV11-2; j_call: TRBJ2-7; cdr3_length: 15; d_call: TRBD2; cdr3_aa: CASSPWTSETYEQYF
v_call: TRBV9; j_call: TRBJ1-5; cdr3_length: 13; d_call: NA; cdr3_aa: CASSLSPGQPQHF
v_call: TRBV6-5; j_call: TRBJ1-3; cdr3_length: 14; d_call: NA; cdr3_aa: CASSSTGSGNTIYF
v_call: TRBV10-3; j_call: TRBJ2-1; cdr3_length: 16; d_call: NA; cdr3_aa: CAISELSSGPYNEQFF
v_call: TRBV28; j_call: TRBJ2-7; cdr3_length: 15; d_call: TRBD1; cdr3_aa: CASSSARAGGYEQYF
v_call: TRBV30; j_call: TRBJ2-1; cdr3_length: 16; d_call: TRBD1; cdr3_aa: CAWSRVRGSSYNEQFF
v_call: TRBV6-5; j_call: TRBJ1-4; cdr3_length: 14; d_call: NA; cdr3_aa: CASSYGPGREKLFF
v_call: TRBV30; j_call: TRBJ2-3; cdr3_length: 13; d_call: NA; cdr3_aa: CAWSGVASDTQYF
v_call: TRBV21-1; j_call: TRBJ2-3; cdr3_length: 18; d_call: NA; cdr3_aa: CASSAPRKVWDYDNTQYF
v_call: TRBV11-2; j_call: TRBJ2-7; cdr3_length: 14; d_call: TRBD2; cdr3_aa: CASKREGSSYEQYF
v_call: TRBV5-1; j_call: TRBJ1-3; cdr3_length: 14; d_call: TRBD1; cdr3_aa: CASSDTTGSDTIYF
v_call: TRBV6-6; j_call: TRBJ1-3; cdr3_length: 15; d_call: NA; cdr3_aa: CASSTSSVAASTIYF
v_call: TRBV7-2; j_call: TRBJ1-2; cdr3_length: 15; d_call: TRBD1; cdr3_aa: CASSLIGQGAYGYTF
v_call: TRBV30; j_call: TRBJ1-3; cdr3_length: 13; d_call: TRBD1; cdr3_aa: CAWSTGQGYTIYF
v_call: TRBV10-3; j_call: TRBJ1-3; cdr3_length: 16; d_call: TRBD1; cdr3_aa: CAISETGVPSGNTIYF
v_call: TRBV6-5; j_call: TRBJ1-2; cdr3_length: 13; d_call: TRBD1; cdr3_aa: CASTTGGSWGYTF
v_call: TRBV9; j_call: TRBJ2-5; cdr3_length: 14; d_call: NA; cdr3_aa: CASSVTSRQETQYF
v_call: TRBV5-1; j_call: TRBJ1-3; cdr3_length: 18; d_call: NA; cdr3_aa: CASSLGATVQPYGNTIYF
v_call: TRBV7-3; j_call: TRBJ2-1; cdr3_length: 15; d_call: TRBD2; cdr3_aa: CASSPTSGRSDEQFF
v_call: TRBV27; j_call: TRBJ2-1; cdr3_length: 13; d_call: TRBD2; cdr3_aa: CASTVAGSNEQFF
v_call: TRBV28; j_call: TRBJ2-7; cdr3_length: 15; d_call: NA; cdr3_aa: CASSSPGFSSYEQYF